The 14 T cell receptor beta chains below come from one sample, sequenced in a study of graft-versus-host responses after intestinal transplantation. No cognate antigen is known for these TCRs. Produced via immunoSEQ multiplex PCR; TCRdb's table is partial and in-frame only. The sample records approximately 78,000 clones, around 90% being singletons. Sequencing was performed on unstimulated CD8+ T cells sorted from spleen or lymph node cells, taken before transplant. The receptors were sampled from a human donor who was the organ donor for an intestinal transplant.

The chain joins TRBV28 to TRBJ2-6; D may be TRBD2 (5 bases). Germline loops: CDR1 MDHEN, CDR2 SYDVKM. Trimming cost V 6 bases and J 0 bases, with 18 bases left between them. This CDR3 is built from 18 residues. CDR3 nucleotides: TGTGCCAGCAGGACGCCGGGATTAAGTTCCTCTGGGGCCAACGTCCTGACTTTC. Protein product: CASRTPGLSSSGANVLTF.

The rearrangement links TRBV6-1 to TRBJ2-1; D may be TRBD2 (5 bases). CDR3 length: 12 amino acids. Germline V lookup: CDR1 MNHNS, CDR2 SASEGT. V shed 2 bases and J shed 10 bases, with 9 bases lying between them. The CDR3 here is CASSEYGSEQFF. The CDR3 nucleotides read TGTGCCAGCAGTGAATATGGGAGCGAGCAGTTCTTC.

The genes are TRBV7-8 and TRBJ2-5, with D possibly TRBD1 on 6 matching bases. Germline V gene data show CDR1 as SGHVS and CDR2 as FQNEAQ. The length of the CDR3 is 14 residues. V lost 5 bases to trimming and J lost 2 bases, with 12 bases between them. CDR3 bases: TGTGCCAGCAGCCCTCAGGGGCCACAAGAGACCCAGTACTTC. This encodes CASSPQGPQETQYF.

This sequence joins TRBV16 and TRBJ1-1; D is uncertain. The CDR3 loop spans 13 amino acids. Germline loops: CDR1 KGHSY, CDR2 FQNENV. Trimming cost V 1 base and J 1 base, with 4 bases left between them. As DNA, the CDR3 is TGTGCCAGCAGCCAATTCCAGAACACTGAAGCTTTCTTT. Residues: CASSQFQNTEAFF.

The gene calls are TRBV2 and TRBJ2-7, with D uncertain. The germline V gene has CDR1 SNHLY and CDR2 FYNNEI. Trimming pared 2 bases from V and 6 bases from J, leaving 14 bases between. CDR3 length equals 14 residues. The CDR3 loop reads CASSEWPSNGEQYF. The CDR3 DNA sequence: TGTGCCAGCAGTGAATGGCCCTCCAATGGCGAGCAGTACTTC. The full variable domain, in which reference TRBV2 and TRBJ2-7 provide the parts outside the CDR3, is EPEVTQTPSHQVTQMGQEVILRCVPISNHLYFYWYRQILGQKVEFLVSFYNNEISEKSEIFDDQFSVERPDGSNFTLKIRSTKLEDSAMYFCASSEWPSNGEQYFGPGTRLTVT.

This chain joins TRBV11-1 and TRBJ1-1; 7 bases map to TRBD1. The CDR3 runs to 15 residues. Trimming removed 3 bases from V and 6 bases from J; junction bases left unmatched: 10. Germline V CDR1 and CDR2: SGHAT, FQDESV (reference sequence). The CDR3 loop is CASSFATGRGSEAFF. The CDR3 bases are TGTGCCAGCAGCTTCGCGACAGGGAGGGGCTCTGAAGCTTTCTTT.

This sequence joins TRBV27 and TRBJ2-3; D gene unclear. The germline V and J ends were trimmed by 1 base and 4 bases, with 15 bases remaining between them. The V gene's germline CDR1 is MNHEY and CDR2 SMNVEV (reference sequence). CDR3 size: 16 residues. The CDR3 nucleotides are TGTGCCAGCAGTTTATTTGCAGGTTCAGCCCCAGATACGCAGTATTTT. Protein product: CASSLFAGSAPDTQYF.

V gene TRBV28 combines with J gene TRBJ1-1; D is unclear. CDR1 and CDR2 from the germline V gene are MDHEN and SYDVKM. CDR3 length: 11 amino acids. V was shortened by 6 bases and J by 5 bases, with 7 bases between the two germline ends. CDR3 region: CASRLWTEAFF. The CDR3 DNA follows: TGTGCCAGCAGACTGTGGACTGAAGCTTTCTTT.

V usage is TRBV15 and J usage is TRBJ2-3; 8 nucleotides match TRBD1. The germline gives CDR1 LNHNV, CDR2 YYDKDF (reference sequence). This CDR3 comprises 16 residues. The V gene end was trimmed by 3 bases and the J gene end by 3 bases; junction bases not matched to a gene: 8. This CDR3 reads CATSSSTGGWTDTQYF. DNA for the CDR3: TGTGCCACCAGCAGTTCTACAGGGGGTTGGACAGATACGCAGTATTTT.

V gene TRBV4-1 combines with J gene TRBJ2-7; unclear D gene. The CDR3 is 16 residues long. The V and J ends lost 2 bases and 0 bases respectively, with 14 bases between them. Germline-derived CDR1 and CDR2 are MGHRA and YSYEKL. Here the CDR3 DNA reads TGCGCCAGCAGCCAACAATCCGGGTCGGACTCCTACGAGCAGTACTTC. Its protein is CASSQQSGSDSYEQYF.

The chain employs TRBV7-9 and TRBJ1-4, with D possibly being TRBD1 (6 bases). Trimming shortened V by 5 bases and J by 7 bases, and 14 bases separated the two germline ends. Germline CDR1 reads SEHNR; CDR2 reads FQNEAQ (reference sequence). The CDR3 has 14 amino acids. The CDR3 DNA follows: TGTGCCAGCAGCCCCCAGGGGTCAAGTGAAAAACTGTTTTTT. It is translated as CASSPQGSSEKLFF.

The V call is TRBV30, the J call TRBJ1-5, with D possibly TRBD1 on 5 matching bases. CDR3 length: 14 amino acids. V dropped 8 bases and J dropped 1 base, with 15 bases sitting between them. CDR1 is GTSNPN, CDR2 SVGIG, per germline (reference sequence). CDR3 in amino acids: CALDRDGSNQPQHF. CDR3 DNA sequence: TGTGCCCTTGACCGGGACGGAAGCAATCAGCCCCAGCATTTT.

The sample holds one count of this clone. The rearrangement links TRBV10-3 to TRBJ2-1; D may be TRBD1 (5 bases). Germline loops: CDR1 ENHRY, CDR2 SYGVKD. V dropped 4 bases and J dropped 3 bases, with 16 bases sitting between them. The CDR3 spans 16 residues. The CDR3 loop reads CAISGQRPYLYNEQFF. The CDR3 bases are TGTGCCATCAGTGGACAGCGACCTTACCTCTACAATGAGCAGTTCTTC.

The rearrangement joins TRBV6-1 to TRBJ2-4, with D possibly being TRBD2 (6 bases). V lost 3 bases and J lost 4, with 13 bases in between. This CDR3 is built from 15 residues. Germline V gene sequence: CDR1 MNHNS, CDR2 SASEGT. The chain's CDR3 is CASSESGLAKNIQYF. The CDR3 nucleotides are TGTGCCAGCAGTGAGAGTGGGCTAGCGAAAAACATTCAGTACTTC.